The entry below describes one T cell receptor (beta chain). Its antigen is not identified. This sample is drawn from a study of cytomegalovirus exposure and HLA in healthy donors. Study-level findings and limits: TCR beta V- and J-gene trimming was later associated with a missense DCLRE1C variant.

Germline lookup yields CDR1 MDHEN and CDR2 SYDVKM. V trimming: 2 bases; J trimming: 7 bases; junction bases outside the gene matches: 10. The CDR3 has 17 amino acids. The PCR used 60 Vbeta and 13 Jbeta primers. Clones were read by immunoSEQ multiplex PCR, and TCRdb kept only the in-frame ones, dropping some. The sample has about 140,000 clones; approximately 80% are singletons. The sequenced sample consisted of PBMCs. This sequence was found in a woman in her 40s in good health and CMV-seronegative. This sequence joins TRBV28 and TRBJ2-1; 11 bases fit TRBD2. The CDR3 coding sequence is TGTGCCAGCAGTTTAAATTGGGGGACTAGCGGAATAAATGAGCAGTTCTTC. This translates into CASSLNWGTSGINEQFF. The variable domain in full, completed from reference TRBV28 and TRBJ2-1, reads DVKVTQSSRYLVKRTGEKVFLECVQDMDHENMFWYRQDPGLGLRLIYFSYDVKMKEKGDIPEGYSVSREKKERFSLILESASTNQTSMYLCASSLNWGTSGINEQFFGPGTRLTVL.